This T cell receptor (beta chain) was recorded in a study of blood T cell repertoires in COVID-19. Study-level information: Some COVID-19 samples were acute and others convalescent; all came from the United States, Italy and Spain.

Germline loops: CDR1 KGHDR, CDR2 SFDVKD. Unmatched junction bases numbered 3, after V lost 8 bases and J lost 2 bases. The CDR3 is 13 amino acids. Per the authors' pipeline: Amplification with reference gene primers provided the estimates of nucleated cell counts. Measured with immunoSEQ multiplex PCR; TCRdb has only the in-frame clones, and not every one. From that table come the V and J calls and clone size; the DNA was used to work out D and trimming. Of some 110,000 clones detected, less than 95% appear once; the ten largest clones hold less than 2%. V usage is TRBV24-1 and J usage is TRBJ2-3, with 7 bases identical to TRBD1. The receptor comes from a human donor with active COVID-19. The donor label of this sample is uncertain. Sequencing was carried out using peripheral blood. CDR3 loop: CATNGQVTDTQYF. CDR3 coding DNA: TGTGCCACCAATGGACAGGTCACAGATACGCAGTATTTT.